Listed below are T cell receptor beta chains from one sample, sequenced in a study of cytomegalovirus exposure and HLA in healthy donors. TCRdb's copy holds only in-frame clones and misses some; the assay was immunoSEQ multiplex PCR. The sample includes some 120,000 clones, more than 60% of them seen just once. Sequenced sample: PBMCs. The receptors come from a woman aged 50 to 60 in good health and CMV-seropositive. CDR3s include the opening cysteine and the closing phenylalanine or tryptophan. A D gene is named only where the DNA matches it firmly. Size tells how often a clone was seen (once, few, many) or the class of an expanded clone, and some rows leave it out.

TRBJ2-1 | NA | TRBV4-1 | TRBD2 | TGCGCCAGCAGCCGGATCCGGGAGGACAATGAGCAGTTCTTC | CASSRIREDNEQFF
TRBJ1-5 | NA | TRBV10-3 | TRBD1 | TGTGCCATCAGTGACCTGGGACAGGATAGCAATCAGCCCCAGCATTTT | CAISDLGQDSNQPQHF
TRBJ1-1 | NA | TRBV7-9 | NA | TGTGCCAGCAGCCTGGGGGGTGGGGGGGTGAACACTGAAGCTTTCTTT | CASSLGGGGVNTEAFF
TRBJ2-5 | NA | TRBV27 | TRBD2 | TGTGCCAGCAGTCCAGGGACTAGCGGCACCCCTGTTGGGACCCAGTACTTC | CASSPGTSGTPVGTQYF
TRBJ2-5 | NA | TRBV5-1 | TRBD2 | TGCGCCAGCAGCTCTATCTCACTAGCGGTGGTGGAGACCCAGTACTTC | CASSSISLAVVETQYF
TRBJ2-1 | NA | TRBV7-2 | NA | TGTGCCAGCAGCTTAAATAGTCGGGGGAACAACAATGAGCAGTTCTTC | CASSLNSRGNNNEQFF
TRBJ2-3 | NA | TRBV9 | TRBD2 | TGTGCCAGCAGCGCCGGACTAGGGGGCACAGATACGCAGTATTTT | CASSAGLGGTDTQYF
TRBJ2-7 | NA | TRBV5-1 | NA | TGCGCCAGCAGCTTGTCCCAGGGCTACGAGCAGTACTTC | CASSLSQGYEQYF
TRBJ2-5 | NA | TRBV29-1 | TRBD1 | TGCAGCGCCCACTCCGATGGGACAGCCCAAGAGACCCAGTACTTC | CSAHSDGTAQETQYF
TRBJ1-2 | NA | TRBV18 | TRBD1 | TGTGCCAGCTCGACACGACAGGGGTCCCGTGGCTACACCTTC | CASSTRQGSRGYTF
TRBJ1-2 | NA | TRBV5-6 | NA | TGTGCCAGCAGCTTGAGGGGTAATGCCCACTATGGCTACACCTTC | CASSLRGNAHYGYTF
TRBJ2-2 | NA | TRBV4-3 | TRBD2 | TGCGCCAGCAGCCAAGATGGGGCTAGCGGGGGGCCGAACACCGGGGAGCTGTTTTTT | CASSQDGASGGPNTGELFF
TRBJ2-6 | NA | TRBV2 | NA | TGTGCCAGCAGTGAACAGCGGATAGGCTCTGGGGCCAACGTCCTGACTTTC | CASSEQRIGSGANVLTF
TRBJ1-1 | NA | TRBV10-3 | NA | TGTGCCATCAGCCCACAGGGTGGGTACACTGAAGCTTTCTTT | CAISPQGGYTEAFF
TRBJ2-7 | NA | TRBV6-1 | NA | TGTGCCAGCAGTCCCACAGGGTGGTACGAGCAGTACTTC | CASSPTGWYEQYF
TRBJ2-7 | NA | TRBV30 | NA | TGTGCCTGGAAGTCGGACTATCAATACGAGCAGTACTTC | CAWKSDYQYEQYF
TRBJ1-1 | NA | TRBV5-1 | NA | TGCGCCAGCAGCTTGGAAGGGGTCACTGAAGCTTTCTTT | CASSLEGVTEAFF
TRBJ2-2 | NA | TRBV11-2 | TRBD2 | TGTGCCAGCAGCTTAGCCGGTAGCGGGAAGCTCACCGGGGAGCTGTTTTTT | CASSLAGSGKLTGELFF
TRBJ1-1 | NA | TRBV5-1 | NA | TGCGCCAGCAGCTCCAGGGCCGGGGGGAACACTGAAGCTTTCTTT | CASSSRAGGNTEAFF
TRBJ1-1 | NA | TRBV7-2 | NA | TGTGCCAGCAGCTTAGTTCAGTATGAAGCTTTCTTT | CASSLVQYEAFF
TRBJ2-7 | few | TRBV29-1 | TRBD1 | TGCAGCGTAGCTCCGGGACAGGGGTCCCCGCTGGTCTCCTACGAGCAGTACTTC | CSVAPGQGSPLVSYEQYF
TRBJ2-7 | NA | TRBV5-1 | TRBD1 | TGCGCCAGCAGCTGGGGACAGGGAAGCTCCTACGAGCAGTACTTC | CASSWGQGSSYEQYF
TRBJ1-4 | NA | TRBV2 | TRBD1 | TGTGCCAGCAGCCCCGACAGGGGAGGAGAAAAACTGTTTTTT | CASSPDRGGEKLFF
TRBJ2-4 | NA | TRBV7-9 | NA | TGTGCCAGCAGCTTATCGGGGGACATTCAGTACTTC | CASSLSGDIQYF
TRBJ1-1 | NA | TRBV19 | NA | TGTGCCAGTAGTATAGTGTCGGGGGGTCTTAGGGACCTTTACACTGAAGCTTTCTTT | CASSIVSGGLRDLYTEAFF
TRBJ2-1 | many | TRBV11-3 | TRBD2 | TGTGCCAGCAGCTTAGTTACCGGGCGGGGGGCCTACAATGAGCAGTTCTTC | CASSLVTGRGAYNEQFF
TRBJ2-1 | NA | TRBV7-2 | NA | TGTGCCAGCAGCCGAGTCAATGAGCAGTTCTTC | CASSRVNEQFF
TRBJ2-3 | NA | TRBV11-1 | NA | TGTGCCAGCAGCTTAGATATTAGCACAGATACGCAGTATTTT | CASSLDISTDTQYF